These T cell receptor beta chains were read from a single sample in a study of T cells expressing NK-cell markers. TCRdb re-called the 5' RACE reads; every CDR3 protein appears as one record, without DNA. In total, the table holds around 380,000 distinct CDR3 sequences. Sequencing was carried out using blood T cells: a sorted CD56 or NKG2C T cell subset, CD4+ or CD8+ T cells, or bulk PBMC T cells (not recorded which). Receptors originate from a woman aged 45-59 years in good health. Each CDR3 is given with its conserved first and last residue.

j_gene,v_gene,CDR3aa
TRBJ2-1,TRBV14,CASSQLEGPRDEQFF
TRBJ2-1,TRBV5-1,CASSLGWTANYNEQFF
TRBJ2-5,TRBV9,CASSERPRETQYF
TRBJ2-7,TRBV7-9,CASSARQSYEQYF
TRBJ1-3,TRBV5-1,CASSLPRTGTDSGNTIYF
TRBJ2-6,TRBV5-1,CASSAITRDGANVLTF
TRBJ1-6,TRBV5-6,CASSSDRGTSPLHF
TRBJ2-3,TRBV12-3/TRBV12-4,CASTKDTVGTQYF
TRBJ1-4,TRBV24-1,CATSNSSGGFNEKLFF
TRBJ2-3,TRBV5-5,CASSYTARDTQYF
TRBJ2-1,TRBV12-3/TRBV12-4,CASSLRGLSAGGLYNEQFF
TRBJ2-2,TRBV28,CASSSVDRGFLSGELFF
TRBJ1-2,TRBV6-5,CASSYEGGAPWGDGYTF
TRBJ2-2,TRBV12-3/TRBV12-4,CASSVAGGPLTGELFF
TRBJ2-3,TRBV5-1,CASSYRDTPSTDTQYF
TRBJ2-7,TRBV9,CASSNPGLAEGGNEQYF
TRBJ2-5,TRBV24-1,CATSEWTGGQETQYF
TRBJ2-1,TRBV12-3/TRBV12-4,CASSFRGVAGTSDEQFF
TRBJ2-7,TRBV7-9,CASSSEGEQYF
TRBJ1-6,TRBV10-3,CAISESYGANSPLHF
TRBJ2-7,TRBV20-1,CSAESGLSSSYEQYF
TRBJ1-3,TRBV7-9,CASRSDGNTIYF
TRBJ1-5,TRBV20-1,CSARPRYRGLRGDQPQHF
TRBJ2-7,TRBV20-1,CSAMGLAGGPSGYEQYF
TRBJ1-1,TRBV6-1,CAVRGFRNTEAFF
TRBJ2-1,TRBV5-1,CASSSHQSLGLAENEQFF